This paragraph covers one T cell receptor (beta chain) sequence. Its antigen has not been determined. Per-nucleotide qualities are absent, and no much larger clonotype sits a single base away. Libraries were prepared through the immunoSEQ multiplex PCR assay. The paper's data handling went like this. A statistical classification framework was built to diagnose cytomegalovirus status from the catalog of TCR beta chain sequences. This is the immuneACCESS table as TCRdb keeps it, with only in-frame sequences that have V and J called. A part of the clones is gone; compared with another copy, unresolved V genes explain less than half, and the rest is unexplained. V, J and clone size were drawn from that table, and D and trimming were deduced from the DNA. In all, the sample holds around 70,000 clones, and 85% to 95% of those were seen once. The leading ten clones occupy about 1.6% of the sample. The cysteine opens and the phenylalanine closes a CDR3 of 14 amino acids. The DNA shown is the 42-base CDR3, in frame from base 1. Germline trimming: 3 bases from V, 3 bases from J; junction bases outside gene matches: 3. From the germline V gene, CDR1 is SGHRS and CDR2 is YFSETQ.

This entry is derived from a study of cytomegalovirus exposure and HLA in healthy donors (dated by TCRdb to about 2017). Context from the whole study: According to a later analysis, one platform produced both the 110 or so validation repertoires and the 670 or so repertoires of the first cohort. The study was designed to test whether signatures of past pathogen exposure could be identified by cataloging public T cell receptors. The study combined high-throughput TCR immunosequencing, statistical association of individual TCRs with disease status, and machine learning to predict cytomegalovirus infection status. A separate validation cohort of 100 to 150 different subjects was used in addition to the 666-subject first cohort. Study-wide conclusions, independent of this receptor: In vitro tests confirmed that a few of the cytomegalovirus-associated TCR beta chains recognize cytomegalovirus antigens. Across donors, most TCR sequences were observed very rarely, whereas some public TCRs were present in many individuals. A later analysis had no HLA typing for the validation cohort, so co-occurrence there was scored across all 120 repertoires. In both the original and validation cohorts, the classifier was reported to diagnose cytomegalovirus status with high specificity and sensitivity. The study listed 150 to 200 TCR beta chains as associated with cytomegalovirus. The authors suggested that the approach could potentially be generalized to other disease states and immunological phenotypes. A later analysis found that TCRs clustered in the first cohort also tended to co-occur in the 120 or so validation repertoires, with 90% to 95% of cluster scores above 0.

Separate from the roughly 650-subject first cohort, the validation cohort of about 110 subjects was the group to which the donors belonged. The sample taken for sequencing was PBMCs. The chain was built from TRBV5-1 and TRBJ2-3, and TRBD1 aligns with 8 junction nucleotides. The receptor's source is a man aged 18 to 30 in good health and CMV-seropositive. This receptor carries the CDR3 CASSWGTGTDTQYF. The sequence in DNA is TGCGCCAGCAGCTGGGGGACAGGAACAGATACGCAGTATTTT. The CDR3 plus the reference TRBV5-1 and TRBJ2-3 genes for the other parts give the full variable domain: KAGVTQTPRYLIKTRGQQVTLSCSPISGHRSVSWYQQTPGQGLQFLFEYFSETQRNKGNFPGRFSGRQFSNSRSEMNVSTLELGDSALYLCASSWGTGTDTQYFGPGTRLTVL.